This TCR beta chain emerged from a study of blood T cell repertoires in COVID-19. Study summary: Sites across the United States, Italy and Spain contributed samples from acute and convalescent COVID-19. PBMCs, B-cell-depleted T cells, or T cells were the source of the cDNA or gDNA that made up the material.

Profiling relied on immunoSEQ multiplex PCR, and the TCRdb table lists in-frame clones only, not all of them. The sample shows some 300,000 clones, 88% of them seen only once. The age range of participants was 18 to 89 years, with residence in approximately 25 US areas. V shed 5 bases and J 3 bases; nucleotides not matched to a gene: 11. Germline CDR1 reads SGHVS; CDR2 reads FQNEAQ. The CDR3 runs 16 residues. Sequenced sample: PBMCs or T cells enriched from blood (not recorded which). The sequence derives from a woman aged 55 to 70 in a cohort exposed to, infected with or recovered from COVID-19 (not recorded which). The chain is built from TRBV7-8 and TRBJ2-7; 9 bases line up with TRBD1. CDR3 residues: CASSPNRDRVFYEQYF. CDR3 DNA sequence: TGTGCCAGCAGCCCCAACCGGGACAGGGTTTTCTACGAGCAGTACTTC.